This T cell receptor (beta chain) was captured in a study of early T cells in non-severe SARS-CoV-2 infection. CDR3 length equals 16 residues. Trimming cost V 4 bases and J 1 base; bases outside gene matches: 8. Germline values: CDR1 MNHEY, CDR2 SVGEGT. This clonotype has at least ten counts. Its target is not known. Findings and caveats of the study: VDJdb-based annotation leaned toward anti-spike CD8 responses and missed private and CD4 specificities.

Attached unique molecular identifiers marked individual cDNA molecules. TCRdb called the 5' RACE reads again in MiXCR, with one record for every CDR3 protein. This table holds 100,000 to 130,000 distinct CDR3 sequences, approximately 12% found once. The genes are TRBV6-2 or TRBV6-3 and TRBJ2-7, with 9 bases fitting TRBD2. Sequencing was carried out using whole blood. The sequence was obtained from an adult who was a healthcare worker with PCR-confirmed SARS-CoV-2 infection or an uninfected control (not recorded which). The DNA of the CDR3 is TGTGCCAGCAGTTCGTACCTGACTAGCGGTTCCTACGAGCAGTACTTC. Residues: CASSSYLTSGSYEQYF.